The source of this T cell receptor (beta chain) is a study of T-cell reconstitution after alpha-beta-depleted transplantation in children. A library of TCRbeta sequences, prepared with unique molecular identifiers, was generated. TCRdb re-called the PCR reads with MiXCR, one entry per CDR3 protein. Among hundreds of thousands of distinct CDR3 sequences listed, 9.5% to 13% were seen once. At least ten counts were recorded for this clonotype. The CDR3 runs 15 residues. J was trimmed by 2 bases and V by 1 base; bases with no gene match: 2. Germline V lookup: CDR1 SGDLS, CDR2 YYNGEE. This sequence joins TRBV9 and TRBJ2-2; 7 bases agree with TRBD2. The receptor was isolated from a boy in the first two years of life with acute myeloid leukemia, due to receive a stem cell transplant. Source: PBMCs, taken before TCRalphabeta/CD19-depleted stem cell transplant. The CDR3 nucleotides read TGTGCCAGCAGCGTAACTAGCGAAAACACCGGGGAGCTGTTTTTT. It encodes CASSVTSENTGELFF.